These 18 T cell receptor beta chains share one sample of origin, sequenced in a study of blood T cells in healthy people across ages. The second PCR ran about 6 to 11 cycles with a sample-barcoded 5' primer and J-beta primers. TCRdb independently ran MiXCR on the 5' RACE reads; one entry per CDR3 protein. The sample includes 850,000 to 1,000,000 distinct CDR3 sequences, roughly 43% of them seen just once. Sequencing was carried out using blood. The receptors were gathered from a man younger than 40 in good health.

To note about this clonotype: Its ends do not fully match the called genes, so a read error is possible. This chain joins TRBV20-1 and TRBJ2-7; 8 nucleotides agree with TRBD1. The CDR3 is 14 residues long. Germline V lookup: CDR1 DFQATT, CDR2 SNEGSKA (reference sequence). The CDR3 DNA sequence: TGCAGTGCGGCGGACAGGGTTATCACCTACGAGCGGTACTTC. The encoded protein is CSAADRVITYERYF.

This clonotype appeared a few times. Here the CDR3 DNA reads TGTGCCAGTATGGGGGAGAGTTATAATTCACCCCTCCACTTT. This translates into CASMGESYNSPLHF. The rearrangement joins TRBV19 to TRBJ1-6, with D possibly being TRBD1 (5 bases). Germline loops: CDR1 LNHDA, CDR2 SQIVND (reference sequence). V was shortened by 7 bases and J by 4 bases, with 11 bases between the two germline ends. This CDR3 contains 14 residues.

This clonotype was seen more than once but under ten times. This chain connects TRBV2 to TRBJ2-1; the D gene is possibly TRBD1 (6 bases). V was pared by 8 bases and J by 8 bases, with 10 bases between. The germline gives CDR1 SNHLY, CDR2 FYNNEI. This CDR3 spans 11 amino acids. Here the CDR3 reads CASVTGYEQFF. The CDR3, as DNA: TGTGCCAGCGTTACAGGGTATGAGCAGTTCTTC.

The rearrangement joins TRBV19 to TRBJ2-4; D might be TRBD1 (5 bases). The germline V gene encodes CDR1 LNHDA and CDR2 SQIVND (reference sequence). V was shortened by 5 bases and J by 0 bases, with 17 bases between the two germline ends. This CDR3 region has 17 residues. The CDR3 DNA is TGTGCCAGTAGTTTGGGGCTCTTCTCTGGAGCCAAAAACATTCAGTACTTC. This codes for CASSLGLFSGAKNIQYF.

In nucleotides, the CDR3 is TGCAGTGCTCCTTCTAGCGCTAGAGCCAAAAACATTCAGTACTTC. Its protein is CSAPSSARAKNIQYF. The chain recombines TRBV20-1 with TRBJ2-4, with D possibly matching TRBD2 (6 bases). This CDR3 region has 15 residues. CDR1 DFQATT and CDR2 SNEGSKA come from the germline V gene (reference sequence). Trimming took 5 bases from V and 0 from J, leaving 14 bases between them.

A single count supports this clonotype. The chain has TRBV12-3 or TRBV12-4 and TRBJ2-3; 12 bases are a match to TRBD2. Losses at the gene ends were 1 base for V and 4 bases for J; bases not matched to a gene: 6. The CDR3 is 17 residues long. CDR3 bases: TGTGCCAGCAGTTTAGTGGGTTCTAGCGGGGGGGCAGATACGCAGTATTTT. It encodes CASSLVGSSGGADTQYF.

This chain uses TRBV10-3 with TRBJ2-1, with 7 bases aligning to TRBD1. The ends lost 1 base at V and 7 bases at J; junction bases unmatched: 7. There are 15 residues in the CDR3. Germline V CDR1 and CDR2: ENHRY, SYGVKD. CDR3 residues: CAISELGQVSNEQFF. The CDR3 DNA is TGTGCCATCAGTGAGTTAGGACAGGTCTCAAATGAGCAGTTCTTC.

V usage is TRBV10-3 and J usage is TRBJ2-7, with D possibly matching TRBD2 (7 bases). The CDR3 length is 14 residues. Between the trimmed V and J ends, which lost 3 bases and 4 bases, there was a span of 13 bases. Germline CDR1 reads ENHRY; CDR2 reads SYGVKD. The CDR3 sequence: CAISDGGARYEQYF. CDR3 coding DNA: TGTGCCATCAGTGATGGGGGGGCGAGGTACGAGCAGTACTTC.

V is TRBV10-3 and J is TRBJ1-1; possible D gene TRBD1, 5 bases. CDR3 length equals 13 residues. Germline CDR1 ENHRY, CDR2 SYGVKD. V lost 3 bases and J lost 5, with 10 bases in between. The CDR3 is CAISDSWGTEAFF. The CDR3 DNA is TGTGCCATCAGTGATTCCTGGGGGACTGAAGCTTTCTTT.

This clonotype was picked up a small number of times. The chain joins TRBV12-3 or TRBV12-4 to TRBJ2-2, with D tentatively TRBD1 (5 bases). The CDR3 sequence is 13 residues long. Trimming took 6 bases from V and 6 from J, leaving 11 bases between them. The DNA of the CDR3 is TGTGCCAGCAGCTTAAGGGGTTCCGGGGAGCTGTTTTTT. Its translation: CASSLRGSGELFF.

This clonotype was observed a handful of times. This rearrangement joins TRBV29-1 to TRBJ1-1; no reliable D call. The V end lost 0 bases, the J end lost 1 base, and 18 bases lay between the germline ends. The CDR3 is made up of 17 amino acids. CDR1 is SQVTM, CDR2 ANQGSEA, per germline. The DNA for the CDR3 is TGCAGCGTTGAAGATCCCTTCAAGGCAATCCAGAACACTGAAGCTTTCTTT. It encodes CSVEDPFKAIQNTEAFF.

The chain has TRBV10-3 and TRBJ2-2; 9 bases line up with TRBD2. After removal of 4 bases from V and 0 bases from J, the junction contained 9 bases not matched to a gene. This CDR3 region has 18 residues. Germline assignment: CDR1 ENHRY and CDR2 SYGVKD. CDR3 in DNA: TGTGCCATCAGTGTAAACCCTAGCGGGGACGCGAACACCGGGGAGCTGTTTTTT. The encoded protein is CAISVNPSGDANTGELFF.

This chain connects TRBV12-3 or TRBV12-4 to TRBJ2-5; no definite D call. The CDR3 extends over 15 amino acids. V lost 3 bases to trimming and J lost 0 bases, with 11 bases between them. In DNA form, the CDR3 reads TGTGCCAGCAGTTTCGTCGCAGCGTACCAAGAGACCCAGTACTTC. This sequence encodes CASSFVAAYQETQYF.

The V gene is TRBV27, the J gene TRBJ2-7; D unclear. CDR1 and CDR2 from the germline V gene are MNHEY and SMNVEV (reference sequence). V lost 6 bases and J 1 base, leaving 13 bases between the germline ends. This CDR3 region has 14 residues. The CDR3 DNA follows: TGTGCCAGCAGGCGACGAGCGCAGTCCTACGAGCAGTACTTC. It encodes CASRRRAQSYEQYF.

For this clonotype: This could be a read error, since a much larger clone is one nucleotide away. The V and J genes are TRBV7-8 and TRBJ1-2; TRBD1 aligns across 9 bases. The V gene end was trimmed by 6 bases and the J gene end by 4 bases; junction bases not matched to a gene: 3. Germline V CDR1 and CDR2: SGHVS, FQNEAQ. The CDR3 loop spans 13 amino acids. CDR3 region: CASRSGQGYGYTF. The CDR3 region has the DNA TGTGCCAGCAGATCGGGACAGGGCTATGGCTACACCTTC.

The rearrangement joins TRBV4-2 to TRBJ2-1; possible D gene TRBD2, 5 bases. Germline CDR1 and CDR2: LGHNA and YNFKEQ. The V end was cut by 0 bases, the J end by 0 bases, with 12 bases between. This CDR3 is 17 amino acids long. The CDR3 protein is CASSQDQTGSSYNEQFF. As DNA, the CDR3 is TGTGCCAGCAGCCAAGATCAAACGGGAAGCTCCTACAATGAGCAGTTCTTC.

This clonotype was found a few times. The chain combines TRBV4-2 with TRBJ2-3; D unresolved. V shed 2 bases and J shed 5 bases, with 14 bases lying between them. The germline V gene has CDR1 LGHNA and CDR2 YNFKEQ. The CDR3 extends over 15 amino acids. The CDR3 spells CASSQLRPVGDTQYF. In DNA form, the CDR3 reads TGTGCCAGCAGCCAACTCCGGCCAGTTGGAGATACGCAGTATTTT.

This clonotype has more than one count but fewer than ten. The chain couples TRBV12-3 or TRBV12-4 to TRBJ2-7; 10 positions agree with TRBD1. Trimming removed 5 bases from V and 5 bases from J; junction bases left unmatched: 0. The CDR3 has 12 amino acids. CDR3 sequence (DNA): TGTGCCAGCAGTGGACAGGGGGACGAGCAGTACTTC. This sequence encodes CASSGQGDEQYF.